Presented here are 28 T cell receptor beta chains from one specimen sequenced in a study of blood T cell repertoires in COVID-19. The assay was immunoSEQ multiplex PCR, and TCRdb's table has in-frame clones only and misses some. The top ten hold approximately 9.1% of the sample, which has about 80,000 clones, over 75% seen once. The sequenced sample consisted of peripheral blood. All receptors derive from a human donor in a cohort sampled during active COVID-19.

The rearrangement uses TRBV9 and TRBJ2-7; 7 nucleotides match TRBD1. The CDR3 length is 15 residues. The V and J ends lost 0 bases and 5 bases, in that order; junction bases with no gene match: 8. CDR1 and CDR2 (germline): SGDLS, YYNGEE. This CDR3 reads CASSVGVTGHNEQYF. The CDR3 DNA follows: TGTGCCAGCAGCGTAGGAGTGACAGGGCACAACGAGCAGTACTTC. The full variable domain, rest sourced from reference TRBV9 and TRBJ2-7, is DSGVTQTPKHLITATGQRVTLRCSPRSGDLSVYWYQQSLDQGLQFLIQYYNGEERAKGNILERFSAQQFPDLHSELNLSSLELGDSALYFCASSVGVTGHNEQYFGPGTRLTVT.

The rearrangement uses TRBV25-1 and TRBJ2-1; the match to TRBD2 covers 9 bases. V shed 6 bases, J shed 9 bases, and the junction held 3 bases outside the gene matches. Germline V gene sequence: CDR1 MGHDK, CDR2 SYGVNS. The length of the CDR3 is 12 residues. CDR3 coding DNA: TGTGCCAGCAGCTTGACTAGCGGTGAGCAGTTCTTC. Protein sequence: CASSLTSGEQFF.

The chain combines TRBV6-2 or TRBV6-3 with TRBJ2-7; 12 bases line up with TRBD2. Trimming removed 0 bases from V and 1 base from J; junction bases left unmatched: 1. Per germline, CDR1 MNHEY and CDR2 SVGEGT. The CDR3 is 16 amino acids. The CDR3 protein is CASSYSGLAGSYEQYF. CDR3 nucleotide sequence: TGTGCCAGCAGTTACTCTGGACTAGCGGGGTCCTACGAGCAGTACTTC.

The rearrangement joins TRBV5-1 to TRBJ1-2; TRBD1 matches 12 bases. Per the germline V gene, CDR1 is SGHRS and CDR2 is YFSETQ. CDR3 length equals 15 residues. V was pared by 3 bases and J by 7 bases, with 7 bases of the junction left unmatched. The CDR3 bases are TGCGCCAGCAGCTACTCGGGACAGGGGGCCTCTGGCTACACCTTC. This codes for CASSYSGQGASGYTF.

The chain couples TRBV4-1 to TRBJ2-7; 9 bases line up with TRBD1. Germline CDR1 reads MGHRA; CDR2 reads YSYEKL. V lost 5 bases to trimming and J lost 4 bases; unmatched junction nucleotides: 6. The CDR3 loop spans 14 amino acids. The CDR3 spells CASSKGQGPYEQYF. CDR3 in DNA: TGCGCCAGCAGCAAGGGACAGGGACCTTACGAGCAGTACTTC.

This clone has just one count. The chain recombines TRBV5-1 with TRBJ2-7; 7 positions match TRBD2. Germline-derived CDR1 and CDR2 are SGHRS and YFSETQ. This CDR3 is 14 amino acids long. Unmatched junction bases numbered 6, after V lost 3 bases and J lost 3 bases. The CDR3 reads CASSWDGLDYEQYF. CDR3 coding DNA: TGCGCCAGCAGCTGGGACGGACTAGACTACGAGCAGTACTTC.

V is TRBV5-1 and J is TRBJ2-2, with TRBD2 matching over 7 bases. CDR3 length: 15 amino acids. CDR1 SGHRS and CDR2 YFSETQ come from the germline V gene. J was trimmed by 6 bases and V by 0 bases; bases with no gene match: 5. The CDR3 DNA is TGCGCCAGCAGCTTGGACGGTCGGGGGGCCGGGGAGCTGTTTTTT. It specifies CASSLDGRGAGELFF.

V and J are TRBV3-1 (or the pseudogene TRBV3-2) and TRBJ2-5; D may be TRBD2 (6 bases). Germline V gene data show CDR1 as LGHDT and CDR2 as YNNKEL (reference sequence). CDR3 size: 12 residues. V was pared by 5 bases and J by 7 bases, with 11 bases between. CDR3 sequence: CASSALGGTQYF. The CDR3 DNA sequence: TGTGCCAGCAGCGCCCTGGGAGGGACCCAGTACTTC.

V gene TRBV5-6 combines with J gene TRBJ1-4; the match to TRBD1 covers 7 bases. Germline loops: CDR1 SGHDT, CDR2 YYEEEE. Trimming cost V 2 bases and J 0 bases; bases outside gene matches: 4. The CDR3 covers 16 residues. CDR3 coding DNA: TGTGCCAGCAGCTTTAGGGGGCCGGCAACTAATGAAAAACTGTTTTTT. This gives the protein CASSFRGPATNEKLFF.

This clone has just one count. The chain combines TRBV29-1 with TRBJ2-1; the D is unclear. The CDR3 has 16 amino acids. The germline gives CDR1 SQVTM, CDR2 ANQGSEA. The ends were cut back, 1 base at V and 0 bases at J, with 13 bases in the middle. Written as DNA, the CDR3 is TGCAGCGTTGAAGTACGGCAGGCCAGCTCCTACAATGAGCAGTTCTTC. The encoded protein is CSVEVRQASSYNEQFF.

The chain is built from TRBV5-4 and TRBJ1-2; TRBD1 is a possible D gene (6 bases). From germline, CDR1 is SGHNT and CDR2 YYREEE (reference sequence). This CDR3 region has 16 residues. The V and J ends lost 4 bases and 0 bases respectively, with 16 bases between them. The CDR3 coding sequence is TGTGCCAGCAGCCCCCCCGGACAGATAGCTAACTATGGCTACACCTTC. Its protein product is CASSPPGQIANYGYTF.

CDR3 sequence (DNA): TGTGCCAGTAGTTTTCCAGGGAATAACTATGGCTACACCTTC. Its protein product is CASSFPGNNYGYTF. The chain recombines TRBV19 with TRBJ1-2; possibly TRBD1 for D (5 bases). Trimming removed 5 bases from V and 1 base from J, with 11 bases in between. The CDR3 is 14 amino acids. Germline V gene lookup returns CDR1 LNHDA and CDR2 SQIVND (reference sequence).

The chain has TRBV12-5 and TRBJ1-1; TRBD1 matches at 7 bases. The CDR3 has 14 residues. V dropped 4 bases and J dropped 0; count of bases not matched to a gene: 2. CDR1 is LGHNT and CDR2 is FRNRAP in the germline V gene. CDR3: CASGSGQMNTEAFF. The CDR3 DNA is TGTGCTAGTGGTTCGGGACAGATGAACACTGAAGCTTTCTTT.

This chain links TRBV5-6 with TRBJ1-2, with TRBD1 as a possible D gene (5 bases). The CDR3 has 12 amino acids. Germline lookup yields CDR1 SGHDT and CDR2 YYEEEE. The germline V and J ends were trimmed by 0 bases and 8 bases, with 8 bases remaining between them. The CDR3 loop reads CASSLAGGGYTF. CDR3 in DNA: TGTGCCAGCAGCTTGGCCGGGGGAGGCTACACCTTC.

The rearrangement links TRBV14 to TRBJ2-7; D gene unclear. V lost 0 bases to trimming and J lost 6 bases, with 9 bases between them. The CDR3 has 13 residues. In germline, CDR1 is SGHDN, CDR2 FVKESK. The CDR3 sequence: CASSQEGYSEQYF. CDR3 coding DNA: TGTGCCAGCAGCCAAGAGGGTTACAGCGAGCAGTACTTC.

This clone showed up just once. The V and J genes are TRBV28 and TRBJ1-2; D is possibly TRBD1 (6 bases). CDR3 length: 14 residues. Per germline, CDR1 MDHEN and CDR2 SYDVKM. V lost 8 bases to trimming and J lost 4 bases, with 17 bases between them. CDR3 sequence: CASVRQAKGYGYTF. CDR3 in DNA: TGTGCCAGCGTCAGACAGGCGAAGGGCTATGGCTACACCTTC.

The chain has TRBV9 and TRBJ2-3, with 9 bases that match TRBD2. V was clipped by 7 bases and J by 4 bases; unmatched bases: 4. This CDR3 has 13 amino acids. Looked up from germline, CDR1 is SGDLS and CDR2 is YYNGEE. The CDR3 bases are TGTGCCAGCGGTCCTAGCGGGGCAGATACGCAGTATTTT. It specifies CASGPSGADTQYF.

This rearrangement joins TRBV5-1 to TRBJ2-3, with D perhaps matching TRBD2 (6 bases). Germline CDR1 and CDR2: SGHRS and YFSETQ. The CDR3 totals 14 residues. The V and J ends lost 1 base and 4 bases respectively, with 10 bases between them. The CDR3 DNA reads TGCGCCAGCAGCTTGTTACGGGGGTCAGATACGCAGTATTTT. Translating gives CASSLLRGSDTQYF.

J is TRBJ2-7 and V is TRBV7-8; TRBD1 matches at 8 bases. CDR1 and CDR2 from the germline V gene are SGHVS and FQNEAQ. With V trimmed by 0 bases and J by 0 bases, 1 base remained unmatched. This CDR3 is 15 amino acids long. DNA for the CDR3: TGTGCCAGCAGCTTAGCCGGACAGGGCTCCTACGAGCAGTACTTC. Translating it yields CASSLAGQGSYEQYF.

This clone was found once. The CDR3 region has the DNA TGTGCCAGTAGTACCGGGACTAGTGAGCAGTACTTC. Encoded protein: CASSTGTSEQYF. The V call is TRBV19, the J call TRBJ2-7; 8 bases are a match to TRBD2. Per the germline V gene, CDR1 is LNHDA and CDR2 is SQIVND (reference sequence). The CDR3 is made up of 12 amino acids. V dropped 4 bases and J dropped 7; count of bases not matched to a gene: 3.

The chain carries TRBV29-1 and TRBJ2-5, with TRBD1 as a possible D gene (5 bases). Germline V lookup: CDR1 SQVTM, CDR2 ANQGSEA. The CDR3 consists of 12 residues. V was pared by 4 bases and J by 2 bases, with 8 bases between. Written as DNA, the CDR3 is TGCAGCGTTGTGACAGTACAAGAGACCCAGTACTTC. Translated, it gives CSVVTVQETQYF.

This clone was seen a handful of times. The J gene is TRBJ2-7, the V gene TRBV3-1 (or the pseudogene TRBV3-2); D is undetermined. This CDR3 has 14 residues. Germline V gives CDR1 LGHDT, CDR2 YNNKEL (reference sequence). The V end lost 0 bases, the J end lost 7 bases, and 13 bases lay between the germline ends. CDR3 sequence: CASSQEGGALEQYF. The CDR3, as DNA: TGTGCCAGCAGCCAAGAGGGTGGAGCGCTTGAGCAGTACTTC.

In DNA form, the CDR3 reads TGTGCCAGCAGCTTAGGGGACAGGGGGCTAGAAGCTTTCTTT. Protein product: CASSLGDRGLEAFF. The gene calls are TRBV11-3 and TRBJ1-1, with TRBD1 identical over 12 bases. Trimming at V came to 1 base and at J to 8 bases, leaving 2 bases not matched to a gene. Germline-derived CDR1 and CDR2 are SGHNT and YENEEA. CDR3 length: 14 amino acids.

The genes are TRBV28 and TRBJ1-3; D is unresolved. Trimming took 2 bases from V and 0 from J, leaving 8 bases between them. The CDR3 totals 15 residues. Germline lookup yields CDR1 MDHEN and CDR2 SYDVKM. Here the CDR3 reads CASSLSRSSGNTIYF. CDR3 in DNA: TGTGCCAGCAGTTTAAGTCGGAGCTCTGGAAACACCATATATTTT.

The chain joins TRBV9 to TRBJ2-7; 7 bases align to TRBD2. Trimming took 2 bases from V and 0 from J; bases not matched to a gene: 8. Germline V gene lookup returns CDR1 SGDLS and CDR2 YYNGEE. The CDR3 spans 16 residues. CDR3 sequence (DNA): TGTGCCAGCAGCGTTGGGGATAGCGGGCCCTCCTACGAGCAGTACTTC. Translation: CASSVGDSGPSYEQYF.

The genes are TRBV18 and TRBJ2-7; D unclear. There are 14 residues in the CDR3. V was shortened by 6 bases and J by 2 bases, with 14 bases between the two germline ends. The germline CDR1 and CDR2 sequences are KGHSH and LQKENI. The CDR3 nucleotides are TGTGCCAGCTCCCCGGAACGGGTACCCTACGAGCAGTACTTC. Translated, it gives CASSPERVPYEQYF. Variable domain in full (rest from reference TRBV18 and TRBJ2-7): NAGVMQNPRHLVRRRGQEARLRCSPMKGHSHVYWYRQLPEEGLKFMVYLQKENIIDESGMPKERFSAEFPKEGPSILRIQQVVRGDSAAYFCASSPERVPYEQYFGPGTRLTVT.

This clone was seen only once. This sequence joins TRBV25-1 and TRBJ2-7; no clear D gene. Between the trimmed V and J ends, which lost 1 base and 3 bases, there was a span of 19 bases. The CDR3 is 17 residues long. Germline CDR1 and CDR2: MGHDK and SYGVNS. The chain's CDR3 is CASSEFGTPLFLYEQYF. CDR3 bases: TGTGCCAGCAGTGAATTTGGTACTCCCCTGTTTCTCTACGAGCAGTACTTC.

This chain joins TRBV6-6 and TRBJ1-6, with D possibly being TRBD1 (5 bases). Germline loops: CDR1 MNHNY, CDR2 SVGAGI (reference sequence). Trimming left V 10 bases short and J 6 bases short, with 19 bases between. The CDR3 covers 15 residues. The CDR3, as DNA: TGTGCCACCTACTTAGGAGGGACGGGTAATTCACCCCTCCACTTT. Translation gives CATYLGGTGNSPLHF.